These 11 T cell receptor beta chains originate from one sample sequenced in a study of identical twins (dated by TCRdb to 2016 to 2017). The library relied on 5' RACE. The listed sequencing device is Illumina HiSeq 2000. TCRdb reran the public reads through fastp at Q25 and MiXCR, keeping productive beta chains. Under each unique CDR3 protein, matching rows form one entry showing the most common genes and DNA. Present in this sample are about 690,000 distinct CDR3 sequences, approximately 22% of which were seen just once. The ten largest clones add up to over 4% of the sample. The data also belong to a second study, concerning T cells expressing NK-cell markers.

The specimen sequenced was PBMCs. All receptors derive from a young woman in good health.

The chain employs TRBV6-2 or TRBV6-3 and TRBJ2-3; maybe TRBD2 (5 bases). Germline CDR1 is MNHEY and CDR2 is SVGEGT. The length of the CDR3 is 15 residues. Trimming pared 2 bases from V and 1 base from J, leaving 10 bases between. CDR3 nucleotides: TGTGCCAGCAGTTACGGGAGCCGAGGCACAGATACGCAGTATTTT. Translation gives CASSYGSRGTDTQYF.

This clonotype was seen a handful of times. The CDR3 region has the DNA TGTGCTAGTGGCGGGGGGATGTTTCCCTACGAGCAGTACTTC. This encodes CASGGGMFPYEQYF. The rearrangement links TRBV12-5 to TRBJ2-7; 7 bases are shared with TRBD2. Trimming removed 6 bases from V and 2 bases from J; junction bases left unmatched: 7. This CDR3 comprises 14 residues. Germline CDR1 is LGHNT and CDR2 is FRNRAP. Using reference TRBV12-5 and TRBJ2-7 for the parts outside the CDR3, the full variable domain is DARVTQTPRHKVTEMGQEVTMRCQPILGHNTVFWYRQTMMQGLELLAYFRNRAPLDDSGMPKDRFSAEMPDATLATLKIQPSEPRDSAVYFCASGGGMFPYEQYFGPGTRLTVT.

This chain connects TRBV5-1 to TRBJ2-1; tentatively, D is TRBD2 (6 bases). This CDR3 region has 15 residues. With 6 bases removed from V and 2 bases from J, the gap between germline ends came to 15 bases. Germline lookup yields CDR1 SGHRS and CDR2 YFSETQ. CDR3 in DNA: TGCGCCAGCACGCCGGCTAGCGCAACCTACAATGAGCAGTTCTTC. It encodes CASTPASATYNEQFF. Supplemented by reference TRBV5-1 and TRBJ2-1, the full variable domain reads KAGVTQTPRYLIKTRGQQVTLSCSPISGHRSVSWYQQTPGQGLQFLFEYFSETQRNKGNFPGRFSGRQFSNSRSEMNVSTLELGDSALYLCASTPASATYNEQFFGPGTRLTVL.

This clonotype was recorded once. V and J are TRBV9 and TRBJ2-1, with 9 bases lining up with TRBD2. V dropped 3 bases and J dropped 1; count of bases not matched to a gene: 11. Germline CDR1 reads SGDLS; CDR2 reads YYNGEE. CDR3 length equals 18 residues. The CDR3 loop is CASSDPVGSGRSYNEQFF. DNA for the CDR3: TGTGCCAGCAGCGACCCCGTGGGAAGCGGGAGGTCCTACAATGAGCAGTTCTTC.

The table lists this clonotype with a few counts. The chain uses TRBV20-1 and TRBJ1-1; no reliable D call. Between the trimmed V and J ends, which lost 0 bases and 0 bases, there was a span of 11 bases. The V gene's germline CDR1 is DFQATT and CDR2 SNEGSKA (reference sequence). The CDR3 consists of 15 residues. The CDR3 sequence: CSARDQGWLNTEAFF. Here the CDR3 DNA reads TGCAGTGCTAGAGATCAAGGTTGGTTGAACACTGAAGCTTTCTTT.

Only a few counts were recorded for this clonotype. This chain connects TRBV3-1 to TRBJ2-6; D gene uncertain. Germline lookup yields CDR1 LGHDT and CDR2 YNNKEL (reference sequence). V was cut by 2 bases and J by 0 bases, with 2 bases left in between. The CDR3 length is 14 residues. The CDR3 region is CASSQISGANVLTF. CDR3 coding DNA: TGTGCCAGCAGCCAAATCTCTGGGGCCAACGTCCTGACTTTC.

This clonotype has more than one count but fewer than ten. This CDR3 reads CASSAALIQYF. The DNA of the CDR3 is TGTGCCAGCAGTGCGGCACTGATTCAGTACTTC. The chain joins TRBV12-3 or TRBV12-4 to TRBJ2-7; D uncertain. The V end lost 5 bases, the J end lost 10 bases, and 12 bases lay between the germline ends. The CDR3 contains 11 residues.

This clonotype was detected a few times. V gene TRBV4-2 combines with J gene TRBJ2-2, with D maybe TRBD2 (6 bases). V lost 1 base and J 5 bases, leaving 11 bases between the germline ends. Germline-derived CDR1 and CDR2 are LGHNA and YNFKEQ. The CDR3 is made up of 15 amino acids. The CDR3 DNA reads as TGTGCCAGCAGCCAAGTAACTAGCCTGACCGGGGAGCTGTTTTTT. Protein sequence: CASSQVTSLTGELFF.

The rearrangement joins TRBV10-3 to TRBJ2-1, with unresolved D. The V and J ends lost 6 bases and 8 bases respectively, with 14 bases between them. This CDR3 region has 13 residues. Germline V gene lookup returns CDR1 ENHRY and CDR2 SYGVKD. The DNA for the CDR3 is TGTGCCATCAGGCCTAGAGCTGTTGATGAGCAGTTCTTC. This codes for CAIRPRAVDEQFF.

The rearrangement links TRBV12-3 or TRBV12-4 to TRBJ2-7, with TRBD1 matching over 7 bases. The trim removed 5 bases at V and 2 bases at J, leaving 6 bases unmatched. The CDR3 extends over 14 amino acids. CDR3 protein: CASSRQGSTYEQYF. The CDR3 DNA is TGTGCCAGCAGTAGACAGGGATCGACCTACGAGCAGTACTTC.

The chain uses TRBV6-6 and TRBJ1-2; weak D call: TRBD1 (6 bases). Per the germline V gene, CDR1 is MNHNY and CDR2 is SVGAGI (reference sequence). Between the trimmed V and J ends, which lost 6 bases and 5 bases, there was a span of 13 bases. This CDR3 contains 13 residues. The CDR3 protein is CASRTNRVYGYTF. The CDR3 region has the DNA TGTGCCAGCAGGACGAACAGGGTTTATGGCTACACCTTC.